This T cell receptor beta chain was retrieved from a study of a mutant IDH1 vaccine in newly diagnosed glioma. Across the whole study: Averaging 40.4 years of age, treated patients were approximately 62% male and approximately 38% female. Earlier therapy was either radiotherapy, temozolomide, or both, and most got both. General study results and limits: Changes in the top peripheral T cell clonotypes seemingly had no bearing on pseudoprogression.

The CDR3 consists of 16 residues. The V gene lost 3 bases and the J gene lost 5 bases, with 19 bases spanning the gap. The germline V gene has CDR1 SNHLY and CDR2 FYNNEI. The time point: baseline, week 1 (first vaccination visit). Described treatment: pre-vaccination baseline after standard-of-care therapy. As for this clone: Its matching antigen is unknown.

Profiled with immunoSEQ multiplex PCR; TCRdb holds only in-frame clones, not every one. In the table there are over 55,000 clones, around four fifths of which are singletons. The rearrangement uses TRBV2 and TRBJ1-2; D may be TRBD1 (5 bases). The source was peripheral blood mononuclear cells (PBMCs), collected from a glioma patient treated with radiotherapy, temozolomide or both. The sequence was obtained from a woman aged 18-29 years with glioma. Some clones in this sample may be carry-over from other donors' samples. The CDR3 loop reads CASSDGTAYPGYGYTF. Here the CDR3 DNA reads TGTGCCAGCAGTGATGGGACTGCTTACCCGGGGTATGGCTACACCTTC. Looking up the rest from reference TRBV2 and TRBJ1-2 gives the full variable domain: EPEVTQTPSHQVTQMGQEVILRCVPISNHLYFYWYRQILGQKVEFLVSFYNNEISEKSEIFDDQFSVERPDGSNFTLKIRSTKLEDSAMYFCASSDGTAYPGYGYTFGSGTRLTVV.